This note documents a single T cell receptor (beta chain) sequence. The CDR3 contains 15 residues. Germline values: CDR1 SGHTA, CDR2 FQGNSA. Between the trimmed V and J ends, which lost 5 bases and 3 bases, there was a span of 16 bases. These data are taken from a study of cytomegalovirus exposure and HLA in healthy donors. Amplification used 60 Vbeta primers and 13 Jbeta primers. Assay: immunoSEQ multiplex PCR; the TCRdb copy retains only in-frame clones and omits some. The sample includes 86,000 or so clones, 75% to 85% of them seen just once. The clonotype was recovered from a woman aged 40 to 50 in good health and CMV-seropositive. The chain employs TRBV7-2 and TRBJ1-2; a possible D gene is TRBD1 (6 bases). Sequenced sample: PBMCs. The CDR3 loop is CASSLMDRDYYGYTF. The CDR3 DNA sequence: TGTGCCAGCAGCCTCATGGACAGAGATTACTATGGCTACACCTTC.